These 16 T cell receptor beta chains were sequenced from one sample in a study of Graves' ophthalmopathy and Graves' hyperthyroidism (dated by TCRdb to 2016 to 2019). Sequencing was performed on an Illumina HiSeq 2000. For repertoire sequencing, the TCR beta CDR3 regions were amplified from RNA transcripts. The first round of RT-PCR was done with HTBI primers and the Qiagen OneStep RT-PCR kit, and was followed by a second round of multiplex PCR, then size selection and purification. TCRdb reprocessing: public reads trimmed at Q25 with fastp, clones called with MiXCR, in-frame beta chains kept. Rows merge per CDR3 protein into single entries with the most common DNA and genes. Present in this sample are 1 million to 1.3 million distinct CDR3 sequences, less than 45% of which were seen just once. The top ten hold 11% of the sample. Sequenced material: peripheral blood or thyroid tissue (not recorded which). These receptors were taken from an adult man with Graves' hyperthyroidism.

The chain recombines TRBV11-2 with TRBJ1-6; TRBD1 matches at 10 bases. J was trimmed by 11 bases and V by 6 bases; bases with no gene match: 10. Per germline, CDR1 SGHAT and CDR2 FQNNGV. The CDR3 has 15 amino acids. The CDR3 DNA reads TGTGCCAGCAGTAAACGGATGGGACAGGGGACACCCCTCCACTTT. Amino acids: CASSKRMGQGTPLHF.

The chain employs TRBV29-1 and TRBJ2-1; 10 nucleotides match TRBD2. Trimming took 5 bases from V and 8 from J; bases not matched to a gene: 12. Germline V gene lookup returns CDR1 SQVTM and CDR2 ANQGSEA. This CDR3 comprises 15 residues. CDR3 loop: CSVPQRGGVSDEQFF. CDR3 in DNA: TGCAGCGTTCCCCAGCGGGGGGGCGTTTCGGATGAGCAGTTCTTC.

The chain combines TRBV10-3 with TRBJ1-5; possible D gene TRBD1, 6 bases. Trimming removed 10 bases from V and 2 bases from J, with 15 bases in between. The CDR3 length is 14 residues. In germline, CDR1 is ENHRY, CDR2 SYGVKD. The CDR3 DNA reads as TGTGCCACAAGGACAGCTTATGGCAATCAGCCCCAGCATTTT. It yields the protein CATRTAYGNQPQHF.

This clonotype has ten or more counts. The chain employs TRBV2 and TRBJ1-6; D call uncertain. Between the trimmed V and J ends, which lost 11 bases and 8 bases, there was a span of 16 bases. This CDR3 spans 13 amino acids. Germline assignment: CDR1 SNHLY and CDR2 FYNNEI. This CDR3 reads CAGTNSFDSPLHF. The CDR3 coding sequence is TGTGCCGGCACGAACAGTTTCGATTCACCCCTCCACTTT. Supplemented by reference TRBV2 and TRBJ1-6, the full variable domain reads EPEVTQTPSHQVTQMGQEVILRCVPISNHLYFYWYRQILGQKVEFLVSFYNNEISEKSEIFDDQFSVERPDGSNFTLKIRSTKLEDSAMYFCAGTNSFDSPLHFGNGTRLTVT.

This clonotype was detected many times. This chain links TRBV4-3 with TRBJ2-7; D call uncertain. The V end lost 1 base, the J end lost 7 bases, and 5 bases lay between the germline ends. CDR1 is LGHNA, CDR2 YSLEER, per germline. The CDR3 runs 11 residues. CDR3 residues: CASSQGFEQYF. CDR3 nucleotide sequence: TGCGCCAGCAGCCAAGGGTTTGAGCAGTACTTC.

The chain joins TRBV6-5 to TRBJ1-1; D gene ambiguous. This CDR3 has 14 amino acids. Germline CDR1 is MNHEY and CDR2 is SVGAGI. Trimming removed 2 bases at V and 6 bases at J, with 13 bases between. CDR3 sequence: CASSYGSWAAEAFF. The DNA for the CDR3 is TGTGCCAGCAGTTACGGCAGCTGGGCAGCTGAAGCTTTCTTT.

The table lists this clonotype with many counts. This sequence joins TRBV7-9 and TRBJ2-6; TRBD1 matches at 7 bases. With 4 bases clipped from V and 4 bases from J, the junction kept 10 bases outside the gene matches. The CDR3 sequence is 17 residues long. Germline lookup yields CDR1 SEHNR and CDR2 FQNEAQ (reference sequence). The CDR3 spells CASSSGQVHAGANVLTF. The CDR3 nucleotides are TGTGCCAGCAGCTCAGGACAGGTCCATGCCGGGGCCAACGTCCTGACTTTC.

About this clonotype: A much more abundant neighbour one base away suggests this may be a read error. The J gene is TRBJ2-7, the V gene TRBV7-9, with D uncertain. This CDR3 has 12 residues. Germline loops: CDR1 SEHNR, CDR2 FQNEAQ (reference sequence). This CDR3 reads CAGSFIPYEQYF. The CDR3 bases are TGTGCCGGCAGCTTTATTCCATACGAGCAGTACTTC. Complete variable domain (other parts from reference TRBV7-9 and TRBJ2-7): DTGVSQNPRHKITKRGQNVTFRCDPISEHNRLYWYRQTLGQGPEFLTYFQNEAQLEKSRLLSDRFSAERPKGSFSTLEIQRTEQGDSAMYLCAGSFIPYEQYFGPGTRLTVT.

This clonotype was recorded many times. The chain has TRBV5-1 and TRBJ1-4, with D hard to call. V shed 5 bases and J shed 0 bases, with 8 bases lying between them. CDR1 SGHRS and CDR2 YFSETQ come from the germline V gene. This CDR3 is 14 amino acids long. CDR3 amino acids: CASSAASTNEKLFF. CDR3 DNA sequence: TGCGCCAGCAGTGCCGCCTCAACTAATGAAAAACTGTTTTTT.

A word on this clonotype: Being one base from a much bigger clone, this may be a read error. The V and J genes are TRBV10-3 and TRBJ2-2; D perhaps matches TRBD2 (5 bases). The CDR3 has 13 amino acids. CDR1 is ENHRY, CDR2 SYGVKD, per germline. The CDR3 here is CAISDFMTGELVF. CDR3 bases: TGTGCCATCAGTGATTTCATGACCGGGGAGCTGGTTTTT.

This clonotype appeared many times. The CDR3 region is CASSLWFQGAEDEQYF. The CDR3 coding sequence is TGTGCCAGCAGCTTGTGGTTCCAAGGGGCAGAGGACGAGCAGTACTTC. This chain joins TRBV11-2 and TRBJ2-7, with D possibly matching TRBD1 (5 bases). V was shortened by 3 bases and J by 5 bases, with 20 bases between the two germline ends. CDR1 and CDR2 (germline): SGHAT, FQNNGV. The CDR3 runs 16 residues.

This clonotype was seen only a few times. The chain carries TRBV11-2 and TRBJ2-7; tentatively, D is TRBD1 (6 bases). The CDR3 loop spans 12 amino acids. Germline V CDR1 and CDR2: SGHAT, FQNNGV. The V and J ends lost 3 bases and 6 bases respectively, with 9 bases between them. The CDR3: CASSFQGFEQYF. Here the CDR3 DNA reads TGTGCCAGCAGCTTCCAGGGGTTCGAGCAGTACTTC.

To note about this clonotype: A much more abundant neighbour one base away suggests this may be a read error. V gene TRBV19 combines with J gene TRBJ1-1; perhaps TRBD1 as D (5 bases). The germline gives CDR1 LNHDA, CDR2 SQIVND (reference sequence). The CDR3 is made up of 13 amino acids. V dropped 5 bases and J dropped 4 bases, with 11 bases sitting between them. The CDR3 sequence: CASSAKGVTEAFF. CDR3 sequence (DNA): TGTGCCAGTAGTGCCAAAGGGGTCACTGAAGCTTTCTTT.

The chain uses TRBV7-6 and TRBJ1-5; 7 bases fit TRBD1. CDR3 length: 17 amino acids. The germline CDR1 and CDR2 sequences are SGHVS and FNYEAQ. J gave up 7 bases and V 5 bases, and 17 bases lay outside the gene matches. The CDR3 loop is CASSLREGQRRGQPQHF. CDR3 nucleotide sequence: TGTGCCAGCAGCCTACGGGAGGGACAGCGACGGGGACAGCCCCAGCATTTT.

This clonotype was counted a few times. The rearrangement uses TRBV15 and TRBJ2-1; TRBD2 is a possible D gene (7 bases). The germline CDR1 and CDR2 sequences are LNHNV and YYDKDF (reference sequence). V dropped 5 bases and J dropped 7 bases, with 21 bases sitting between them. The CDR3 has 16 amino acids. The CDR3 coding sequence is TGTGCCACCAGCGACCCGGGGGCGGGAGAAGGGAATGAGCAGTTCTTC. Translating it yields CATSDPGAGEGNEQFF.

This clonotype was counted at least ten times. The gene calls are TRBV29-1 and TRBJ2-5; 12 positions agree with TRBD2. The CDR3 contains 18 residues. Looked up from germline, CDR1 is SQVTM and CDR2 is ANQGSEA. The V gene end was trimmed by 3 bases and the J gene end by 5 bases; junction bases not matched to a gene: 16. CDR3 DNA: TGCAGCGTTGAGGTCATGACTAGCGGGAGTTCTTCGTTGGAGACCCAGTACTTC. Protein: CSVEVMTSGSSSLETQYF.